These 25 T cell receptor beta chains came from one sample sequenced in a study of T cells in Graves' hyperthyroidism and ophthalmopathy. Amplified regions were TCR beta CDR3 sequences from RNA transcripts. HTBI primers were the set used in a first-round RT-PCR of the TCR CDR3. TCRdb passed the multiplex PCR reads through MiXCR, listing each CDR3 protein once. The data hold fewer than 650,000 distinct CDR3 sequences, with about 15% observed a single time. The material sequenced was blood. The origin of the receptors is a woman aged 40 to 50 with Graves' ophthalmopathy.

This clonotype was counted a few times. The rearrangement uses TRBV3-1 and TRBJ2-7, with D unresolved. V shed 0 bases and J shed 4 bases, with 7 bases lying between them. Germline assignment: CDR1 LGHDT and CDR2 YNNKEL (reference sequence). The CDR3 consists of 13 residues. Here the CDR3 reads CASSQDWGYEQYF. The CDR3 DNA follows: TGTGCCAGCAGCCAAGATTGGGGATACGAGCAGTACTTC.

There are many counts of this clonotype. The chain is built from TRBV6-1 and TRBJ2-2; 8 bases align to TRBD1. With 1 base clipped from V and 4 bases from J, the junction kept 2 bases outside the gene matches. Germline loops: CDR1 MNHNS, CDR2 SASEGT. The CDR3 sequence is 15 residues long. DNA for the CDR3: TGTGCCAGCAGTGAAGTCAGGGGGCCCACCGGGGAGCTGTTTTTT. This codes for CASSEVRGPTGELFF.

This clonotype was picked up many times. This chain connects TRBV12-3 or TRBV12-4 to TRBJ1-5, with TRBD1 matching 8 bases. This CDR3 is built from 14 residues. V shed 6 bases and J 3 bases; nucleotides not matched to a gene: 4. The CDR3 DNA is TGTGCCAGCAGATCGGACAGGGCCAATCAGCCCCAGCATTTT. It yields the protein CASRSDRANQPQHF.

This clonotype was observed many times. V usage is TRBV5-4 and J usage is TRBJ1-2, with unresolved D. CDR1 is SGHNT and CDR2 is YYREEE in the germline V gene (reference sequence). This CDR3 has 15 residues. Trimming stripped 4 bases from V and 4 bases from J, with 17 bases between. Written as DNA, the CDR3 is TGTGCCAGCAGCCCGGGCCCAGTTTATGGCTATGGCTACACCTTC. Protein product: CASSPGPVYGYGYTF.

The gene calls are TRBV4-1 and TRBJ1-2; 9 bases are shared with TRBD1. This CDR3 is 16 amino acids long. Trimming cost V 3 bases and J 4 bases; bases outside gene matches: 9. Looked up from germline, CDR1 is MGHRA and CDR2 is YSYEKL. The chain's CDR3 is CASSQTHRGQSYGYTF. The CDR3 nucleotides are TGCGCCAGCAGCCAGACCCACAGGGGGCAAAGCTATGGCTACACCTTC.

This clonotype has more than one count but fewer than ten. V is TRBV14 and J is TRBJ1-6; no reliable D call. This CDR3 region has 13 residues. Per germline, CDR1 SGHDN and CDR2 FVKESK. Trimming shortened V by 4 bases and J by 6 bases, and 7 bases separated the two germline ends. The CDR3 nucleotides read TGTGCCAGCAGCCCGGGGATTAATTCACCCCTCCACTTT. Translation: CASSPGINSPLHF.

The table lists this clonotype with many counts. The gene calls are TRBV28 and TRBJ1-3; D gene ambiguous. Germline loops: CDR1 MDHEN, CDR2 SYDVKM. The CDR3 is 16 residues long. V was trimmed by 5 bases and J by 0 bases, leaving 14 bases between them. CDR3 in amino acids: CASSPPYQNSGNTIYF. CDR3 in DNA: TGTGCCAGCAGTCCACCTTATCAGAACTCTGGAAACACCATATATTTT.

CDR3 coding DNA: TGCAGTGCCTTCGGACAGGGGAGACTAGCGGGCGTCTACGAGCAGTACTTC. Translation gives CSAFGQGRLAGVYEQYF. The J gene is TRBJ2-7, the V gene TRBV20-1; D is possibly TRBD2 (10 bases). This CDR3 has 17 residues. Trimming removed 6 bases from V and 3 bases from J, with 27 bases in between. The germline V gene encodes CDR1 DFQATT and CDR2 SNEGSKA (reference sequence).

Note on this clonotype: A much larger clone lies one base from this, so it may be a read error. The final CDR3 position lacks the conserved phenylalanine or tryptophan, pointing to a likely read error. The CDR3 nucleotides are TGTGCCAGCAGTGCCGTGGACAGGGGAAGGACTGAAGCTTTCCTT. This translates into CASSAVDRGRTEAFL. The V gene is TRBV6-2 or TRBV6-3, the J gene TRBJ1-1; 9 nucleotides match TRBD1. This CDR3 spans 15 amino acids. The germline gives CDR1 MNHEY, CDR2 SVGEGT. The V gene end was trimmed by 5 bases and the J gene end by 5 bases; junction bases not matched to a gene: 9.

This clonotype was recorded many times. The chain joins TRBV19 to TRBJ2-2; tentative D call: TRBD1 (7 bases). The germline gives CDR1 LNHDA, CDR2 SQIVND (reference sequence). The CDR3 is made up of 16 amino acids. Trimming left V 5 bases short and J 4 bases short, with 17 bases between. The CDR3, as DNA: TGTGCCAGTAGTCAGGTTCCAGGGGGGCGCACCGGGGAGCTGTTTTTT. Translating gives CASSQVPGGRTGELFF.

This clonotype was detected many times. The genes are TRBV19 and TRBJ1-2; the D is unclear. Germline V CDR1 and CDR2: LNHDA, SQIVND (reference sequence). The CDR3 is 13 amino acids. Trimming left V 7 bases short and J 4 bases short, with 13 bases between. CDR3 residues: CASTPTAFYGYTF. In nucleotides, the CDR3 is TGTGCCAGTACCCCGACGGCGTTCTATGGCTACACCTTC.

This clonotype was observed a few times. The V gene is TRBV2, the J gene TRBJ2-2; tentatively, D is TRBD1 (6 bases). Germline lookup yields CDR1 SNHLY and CDR2 FYNNEI. The V end lost 7 bases, the J end lost 0 bases, and 12 bases lay between the germline ends. The CDR3 is 15 amino acids. Written as DNA, the CDR3 is TGTGCCAGCACCCTTGGGGGCGCGAACACCGGGGAGCTGTTTTTT. Its translation: CASTLGGANTGELFF.

In its sample, this clonotype was seen many times. V is TRBV6-1 and J is TRBJ2-2; D gene ambiguous. V lost 2 bases to trimming and J lost 1 base, with 8 bases between them. CDR1 and CDR2 from the germline V gene are MNHNS and SASEGT. The CDR3 spans 15 residues. CDR3 residues: CASSEYLGNTGELFF. CDR3 in DNA: TGTGCCAGCAGTGAATACTTAGGGAACACCGGGGAGCTGTTTTTT.

This clonotype was observed at least ten times. This chain connects TRBV11-2 to TRBJ2-7; 9 bases fit TRBD1. The CDR3 consists of 13 residues. With V trimmed by 5 bases and J by 5 bases, 4 bases remained unmatched. CDR1 SGHAT and CDR2 FQNNGV come from the germline V gene. CDR3 bases: TGTGCCAGCAGCAAGGACAGGGGCCACGAGCAGTACTTC. Translated: CASSKDRGHEQYF.

The rearrangement joins TRBV20-1 to TRBJ2-5; D may be TRBD1 or TRBD2 (6 bases each). The germline V gene encodes CDR1 DFQATT and CDR2 SNEGSKA (reference sequence). There are 17 residues in the CDR3. Trimming took 0 bases from V and 2 from J, leaving 19 bases between them. CDR3: CSARDDFGGGRQETQYF. The CDR3, as DNA: TGCAGTGCTAGAGACGATTTCGGGGGCGGTCGGCAAGAGACCCAGTACTTC.

The chain uses TRBV20-1 and TRBJ2-5; weak D call: TRBD1 (5 bases). The V end was cut by 0 bases, the J end by 2 bases, with 13 bases between. Germline lookup yields CDR1 DFQATT and CDR2 SNEGSKA (reference sequence). The CDR3 totals 15 residues. The CDR3 bases are TGCAGTGCTAGAGATGGGAACAGGCGACAAGAGACCCAGTACTTC. Translated, it gives CSARDGNRRQETQYF.

The J gene is TRBJ2-7, the V gene TRBV28, with TRBD1 identical over 7 bases. Germline lookup yields CDR1 MDHEN and CDR2 SYDVKM. The CDR3 runs 13 residues. Trimming cost V 10 bases and J 1 base; bases outside gene matches: 7. CDR3 sequence: CATITGASYEQYF. DNA for the CDR3: TGTGCCACCATCACAGGGGCGTCCTACGAGCAGTACTTC.

This clonotype was counted many times. This chain joins TRBV11-1 and TRBJ1-1, with 8 bases aligning to TRBD1. This CDR3 spans 17 amino acids. Germline values: CDR1 SGHAT, CDR2 FQDESV (reference sequence). Germline trimming cut 3 bases from V and 2 bases from J; bases unmatched to any gene: 11. The CDR3: CASSFSPRTGKNTEAFF. DNA of the CDR3: TGTGCCAGCAGCTTCAGTCCTAGGACAGGGAAAAACACTGAAGCTTTCTTT.

This clonotype was seen many times. The CDR3 sequence: CASSFGGAPETQYF. CDR3 nucleotide sequence: TGTGCCAGCAGCTTTGGAGGGGCCCCGGAGACCCAGTACTTC. The V call is TRBV11-2, the J call TRBJ2-5; D perhaps matches TRBD2 (6 bases). CDR3 length: 14 amino acids. CDR1 is SGHAT, CDR2 FQNNGV, per germline. Trimming took 3 bases from V and 5 from J, leaving 13 bases between them. Using reference TRBV11-2 and TRBJ2-5 for the parts outside the CDR3, the full variable domain is EAGVAQSPRYKIIEKRQSVAFWCNPISGHATLYWYQQILGQGPKLLIQFQNNGVVDDSQLPKDRFSAERLKGVDSTLKIQPAKLEDSAVYLCASSFGGAPETQYFGPGTRLLVL.

This clonotype was counted ten times or more. The V and J genes are TRBV30 and TRBJ2-4, with D maybe TRBD2 (5 bases). Germline CDR1 and CDR2: GTSNPN and SVGIG (reference sequence). The CDR3 contains 11 residues. V dropped 5 bases and J dropped 5 bases, with 7 bases sitting between them. CDR3 coding DNA: TGTGCCTGGGGGCGGGAAAACATTCAGTACTTC. Protein product: CAWGRENIQYF.

The V gene is TRBV15, the J gene TRBJ1-2; D is unresolved. The germline V gene encodes CDR1 LNHNV and CDR2 YYDKDF (reference sequence). V lost 0 bases and J lost 7, with 9 bases in between. The CDR3 is made up of 13 amino acids. The CDR3 loop reads CATSRDPEGGYTF. The CDR3 DNA follows: TGTGCCACCAGCAGAGATCCAGAGGGTGGCTACACCTTC.

This clonotype was detected many times. Sequence at one end of the junction differs from germline and may be a read error. V usage is TRBV7-7 and J usage is TRBJ2-2; maybe TRBD2 (6 bases). The CDR3 covers 15 residues. From germline, CDR1 is SSHAT and CDR2 FNYEAQ (reference sequence). DNA for the CDR3: TGTGCTAGCAGCTTAGACGGGAGTAGGACCGGGGAGCTGTTTTTT. Translated, it gives CASSLDGSRTGELFF.

This clonotype was detected only a few times. This chain links TRBV27 with TRBJ1-5, with D possibly being TRBD1 (5 bases). CDR3 length equals 14 residues. The V gene's germline CDR1 is MNHEY and CDR2 SMNVEV (reference sequence). The V end lost 10 bases, the J end lost 4 bases, and 17 bases lay between the germline ends. Here the CDR3 reads CATRKGTENQPQHF. CDR3 coding DNA: TGTGCCACTCGTAAGGGGACCGAAAATCAGCCCCAGCATTTT.

This clonotype has at least ten counts. The CDR3 protein is CASSEPSYEQYF. The CDR3 bases are TGTGCCAGCAGTGAACCATCCTACGAGCAGTACTTC. This chain connects TRBV28 to TRBJ2-7; D gene ambiguous. The CDR3 totals 12 residues. The germline gives CDR1 MDHEN, CDR2 SYDVKM. V was shortened by 5 bases and J by 1 base, with 6 bases between the two germline ends. The whole variable domain, filled in from reference TRBV28 and TRBJ2-7, reads DVKVTQSSRYLVKRTGEKVFLECVQDMDHENMFWYRQDPGLGLRLIYFSYDVKMKEKGDIPEGYSVSREKKERFSLILESASTNQTSMYLCASSEPSYEQYFGPGTRLTVT.

The sample holds many counts of this clonotype. The chain employs TRBV6-1 and TRBJ1-1; possible D gene TRBD1, 5 bases. The CDR3 loop spans 14 amino acids. The V end lost 7 bases, the J end lost 4 bases, and 16 bases lay between the germline ends. Per germline, CDR1 MNHNS and CDR2 SASEGT. CDR3 nucleotides: TGTGCCAGCACCCAAGGCCCGAGGGGCACTGAAGCTTTCTTT. It codes for CASTQGPRGTEAFF.